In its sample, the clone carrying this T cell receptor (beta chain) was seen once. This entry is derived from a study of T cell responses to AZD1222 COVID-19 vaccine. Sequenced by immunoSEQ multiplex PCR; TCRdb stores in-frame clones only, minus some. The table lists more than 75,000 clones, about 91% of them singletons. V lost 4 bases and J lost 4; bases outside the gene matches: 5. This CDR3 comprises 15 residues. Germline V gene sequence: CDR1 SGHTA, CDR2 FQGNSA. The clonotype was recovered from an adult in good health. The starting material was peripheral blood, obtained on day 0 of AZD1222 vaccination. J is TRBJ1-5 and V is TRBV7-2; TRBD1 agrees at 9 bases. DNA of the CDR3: TGTGCCAGCAGCTCCTGGGACAGGGCGAATCAGCCCCAGCATTTT. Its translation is CASSSWDRANQPQHF. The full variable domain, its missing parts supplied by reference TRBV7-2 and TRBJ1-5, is GAGVSQSPSNKVTEKGKDVELRCDPISGHTALYWYRQSLGQGLEFLIYFQGNSAPDKSGLPSDRFSAERTGGSVSTLTIQRTQQEDSAVYLCASSSWDRANQPQHFGDGTRLSIL.